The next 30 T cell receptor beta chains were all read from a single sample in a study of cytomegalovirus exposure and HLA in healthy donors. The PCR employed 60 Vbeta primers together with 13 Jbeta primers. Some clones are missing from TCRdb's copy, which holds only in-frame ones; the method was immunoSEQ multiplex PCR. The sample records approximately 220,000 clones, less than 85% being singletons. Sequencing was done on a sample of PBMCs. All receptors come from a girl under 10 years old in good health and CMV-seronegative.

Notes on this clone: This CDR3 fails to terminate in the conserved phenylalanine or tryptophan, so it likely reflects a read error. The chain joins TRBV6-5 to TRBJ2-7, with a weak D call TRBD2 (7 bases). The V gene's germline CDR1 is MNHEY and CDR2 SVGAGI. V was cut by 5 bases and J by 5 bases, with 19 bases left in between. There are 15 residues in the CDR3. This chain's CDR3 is CASSPRGASPHEQYL. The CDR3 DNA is TGTGCCAGCAGTCCTCGGGGGGCGAGTCCCCACGAGCAGTACCTC.

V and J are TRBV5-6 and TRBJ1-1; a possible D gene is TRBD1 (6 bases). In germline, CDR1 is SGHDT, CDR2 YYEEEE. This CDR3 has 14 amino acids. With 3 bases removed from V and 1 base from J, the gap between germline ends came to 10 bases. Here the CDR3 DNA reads TGTGCCAGCAGCTATTACAGGGCGAACACTGAAGCTTTCTTT. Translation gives CASSYYRANTEAFF.

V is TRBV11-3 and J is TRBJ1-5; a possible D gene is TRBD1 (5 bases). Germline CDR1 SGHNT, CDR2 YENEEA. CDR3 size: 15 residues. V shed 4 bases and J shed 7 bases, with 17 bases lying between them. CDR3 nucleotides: TGTGCCAGCAGCTCCCCGGGGGGGAGAGCCCAGCCCCAGCATTTT. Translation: CASSSPGGRAQPQHF.

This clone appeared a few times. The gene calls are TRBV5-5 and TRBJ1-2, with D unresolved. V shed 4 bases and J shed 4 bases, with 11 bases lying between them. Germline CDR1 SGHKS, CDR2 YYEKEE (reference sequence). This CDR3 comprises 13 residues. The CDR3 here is CASSPGYSYGYTF. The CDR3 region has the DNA TGTGCCAGCAGCCCAGGATACTCCTATGGCTACACCTTC.

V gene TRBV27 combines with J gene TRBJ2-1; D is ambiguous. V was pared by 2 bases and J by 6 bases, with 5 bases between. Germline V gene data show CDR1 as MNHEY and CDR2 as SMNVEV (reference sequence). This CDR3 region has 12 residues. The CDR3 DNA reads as TGTGCCAGCAGTTTAAGAGCCAATGAGCAGTTCTTC. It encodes CASSLRANEQFF.

CDR3 amino acids: CASSRQGGTDTQYF. CDR3 DNA: TGTGCCAGCAGCCGACAGGGCGGGACAGATACGCAGTATTTT. This rearrangement joins TRBV11-3 to TRBJ2-3; the match to TRBD1 covers 7 bases. The CDR3 covers 14 residues. From germline, CDR1 is SGHNT and CDR2 YENEEA. J lost 3 bases, V lost 5 bases, and 5 bases had no gene match.

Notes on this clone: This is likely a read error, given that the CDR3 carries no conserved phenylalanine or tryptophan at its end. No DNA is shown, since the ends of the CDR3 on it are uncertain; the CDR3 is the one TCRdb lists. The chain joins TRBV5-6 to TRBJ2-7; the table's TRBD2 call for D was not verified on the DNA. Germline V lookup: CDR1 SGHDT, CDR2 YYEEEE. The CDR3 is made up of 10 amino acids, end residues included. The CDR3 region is CASSLGLRGP.

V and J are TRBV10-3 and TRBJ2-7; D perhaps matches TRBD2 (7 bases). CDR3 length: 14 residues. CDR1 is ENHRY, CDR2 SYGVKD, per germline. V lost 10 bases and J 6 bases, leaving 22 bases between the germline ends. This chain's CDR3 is CASRVGGGPAEQYF. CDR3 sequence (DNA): TGTGCCAGCAGAGTGGGAGGGGGACCGGCCGAGCAGTACTTC.

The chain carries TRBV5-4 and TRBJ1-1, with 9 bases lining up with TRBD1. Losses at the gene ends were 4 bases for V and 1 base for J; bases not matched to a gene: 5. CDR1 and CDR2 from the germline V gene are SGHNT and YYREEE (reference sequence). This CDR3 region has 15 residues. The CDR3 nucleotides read TGTGCCAGCAGCGCAAGACAGGGGGGGAACACTGAAGCTTTCTTT. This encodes CASSARQGGNTEAFF.

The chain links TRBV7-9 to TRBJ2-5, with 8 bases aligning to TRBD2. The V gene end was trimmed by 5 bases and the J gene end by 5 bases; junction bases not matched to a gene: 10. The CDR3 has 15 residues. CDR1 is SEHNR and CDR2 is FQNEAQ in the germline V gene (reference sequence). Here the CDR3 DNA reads TGTGCCAGCAGCCCCCCGGGACTAGTAAAGGAGACCCAGTACTTC. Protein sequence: CASSPPGLVKETQYF. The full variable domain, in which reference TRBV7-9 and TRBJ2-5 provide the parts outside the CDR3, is DTGVSQNPRHKITKRGQNVTFRCDPISEHNRLYWYRQTLGQGPEFLTYFQNEAQLEKSRLLSDRFSAERPKGSFSTLEIQRTEQGDSAMYLCASSPPGLVKETQYFGPGTRLLVL.

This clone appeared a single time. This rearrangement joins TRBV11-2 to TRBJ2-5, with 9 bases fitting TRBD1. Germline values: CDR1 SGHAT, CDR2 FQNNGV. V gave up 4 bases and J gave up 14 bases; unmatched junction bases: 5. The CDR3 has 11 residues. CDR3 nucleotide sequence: TGTGCCAGCAGCTACCGGGACAGGGTCTACTTC. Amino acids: CASSYRDRVYF.

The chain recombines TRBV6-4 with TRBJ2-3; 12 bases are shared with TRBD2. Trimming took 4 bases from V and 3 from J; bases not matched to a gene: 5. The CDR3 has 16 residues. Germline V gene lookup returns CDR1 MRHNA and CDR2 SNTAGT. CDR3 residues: CASSAGLAGATDTQYF. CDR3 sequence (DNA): TGTGCCAGCAGTGCGGGACTAGCGGGTGCGACAGATACGCAGTATTTT.

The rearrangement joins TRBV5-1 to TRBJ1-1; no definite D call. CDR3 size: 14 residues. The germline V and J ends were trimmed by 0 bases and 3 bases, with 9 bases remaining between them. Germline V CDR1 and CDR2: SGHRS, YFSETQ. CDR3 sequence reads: CASSLGQFDTEAFF. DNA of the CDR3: TGCGCCAGCAGCTTGGGGCAGTTCGACACTGAAGCTTTCTTT.

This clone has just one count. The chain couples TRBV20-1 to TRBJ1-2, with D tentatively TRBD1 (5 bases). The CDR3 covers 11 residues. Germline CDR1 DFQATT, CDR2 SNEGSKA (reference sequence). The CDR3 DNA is TGCGGGGCCGCCCTCCCTTATGGCTACACCTTC. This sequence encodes CGAALPYGYTF.

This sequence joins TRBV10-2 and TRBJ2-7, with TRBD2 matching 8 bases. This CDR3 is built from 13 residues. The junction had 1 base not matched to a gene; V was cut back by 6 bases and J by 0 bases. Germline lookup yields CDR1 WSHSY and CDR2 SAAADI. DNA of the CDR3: TGCGCCAGCAGGGGGACTAGCTCCTACGAGCAGTACTTC. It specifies CASRGTSSYEQYF.

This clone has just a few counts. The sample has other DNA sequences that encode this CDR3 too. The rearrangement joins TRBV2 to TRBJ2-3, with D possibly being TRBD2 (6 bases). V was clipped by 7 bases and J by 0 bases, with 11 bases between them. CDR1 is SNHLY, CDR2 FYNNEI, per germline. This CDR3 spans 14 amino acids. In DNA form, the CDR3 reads TGTGCCAGCACCCAACTAGCCAGCACAGATACGCAGTATTTT. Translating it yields CASTQLASTDTQYF.

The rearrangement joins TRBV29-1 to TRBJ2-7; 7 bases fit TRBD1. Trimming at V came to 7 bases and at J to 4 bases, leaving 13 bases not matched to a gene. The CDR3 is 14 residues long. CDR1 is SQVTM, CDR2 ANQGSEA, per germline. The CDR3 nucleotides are TGCAGCGCCGGAACCGGACAGGAATTATACGAGCAGTACTTC. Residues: CSAGTGQELYEQYF.

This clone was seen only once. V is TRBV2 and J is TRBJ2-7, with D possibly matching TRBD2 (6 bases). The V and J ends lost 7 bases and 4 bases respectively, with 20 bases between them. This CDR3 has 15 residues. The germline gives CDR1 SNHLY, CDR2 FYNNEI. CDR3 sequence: CASNPLGRREYEQYF. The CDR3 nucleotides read TGTGCCAGCAACCCACTTGGGCGACGGGAGTACGAGCAGTACTTC. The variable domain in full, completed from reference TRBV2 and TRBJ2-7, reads EPEVTQTPSHQVTQMGQEVILRCVPISNHLYFYWYRQILGQKVEFLVSFYNNEISEKSEIFDDQFSVERPDGSNFTLKIRSTKLEDSAMYFCASNPLGRREYEQYFGPGTRLTVT.

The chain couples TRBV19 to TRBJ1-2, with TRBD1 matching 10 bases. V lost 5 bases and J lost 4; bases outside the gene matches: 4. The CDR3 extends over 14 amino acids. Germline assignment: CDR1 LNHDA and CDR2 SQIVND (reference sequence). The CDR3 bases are TGTGCCAGTAGTGCCGGGACAGGGGCCTATGGCTACACCTTC. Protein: CASSAGTGAYGYTF.

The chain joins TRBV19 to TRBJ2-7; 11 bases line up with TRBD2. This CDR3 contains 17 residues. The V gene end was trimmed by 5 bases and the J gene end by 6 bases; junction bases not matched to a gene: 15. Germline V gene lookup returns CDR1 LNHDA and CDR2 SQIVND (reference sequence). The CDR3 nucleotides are TGTGCCAGTAGTCCGCCGGGACTAGCGGCCTACTCGGCCGAGCAGTACTTC. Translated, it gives CASSPPGLAAYSAEQYF.

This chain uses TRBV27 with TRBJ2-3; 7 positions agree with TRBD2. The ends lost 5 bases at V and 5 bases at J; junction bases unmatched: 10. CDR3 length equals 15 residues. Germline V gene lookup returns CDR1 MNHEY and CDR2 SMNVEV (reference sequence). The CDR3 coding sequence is TGTGCCAGCAGTCCTCTAGCGGAGAGGTTAGATACGCAGTATTTT. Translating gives CASSPLAERLDTQYF.

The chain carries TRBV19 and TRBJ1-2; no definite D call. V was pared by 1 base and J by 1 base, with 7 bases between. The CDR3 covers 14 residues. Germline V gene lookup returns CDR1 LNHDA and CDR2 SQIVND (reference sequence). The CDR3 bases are TGTGCCAGTAGTATAGCCGCGTTTAACTATGGCTACACCTTC. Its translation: CASSIAAFNYGYTF.

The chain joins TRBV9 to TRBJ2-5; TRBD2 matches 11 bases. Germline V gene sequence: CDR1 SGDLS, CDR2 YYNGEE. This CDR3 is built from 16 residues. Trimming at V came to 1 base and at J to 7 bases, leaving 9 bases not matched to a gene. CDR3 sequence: CASSVKLAGEFGTQYF. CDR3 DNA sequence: TGTGCCAGCAGCGTAAAACTAGCGGGGGAATTTGGGACCCAGTACTTC.

The CDR3 reads CASSPTDIYEQYF. CDR3 nucleotides: TGTGCCAGCAGCCCCACCGACATCTACGAGCAGTACTTC. The chain joins TRBV27 to TRBJ2-7, with D unclear. The CDR3 contains 13 residues. The germline V and J ends were trimmed by 6 bases and 3 bases, with 12 bases remaining between them. Germline V lookup: CDR1 MNHEY, CDR2 SMNVEV (reference sequence).

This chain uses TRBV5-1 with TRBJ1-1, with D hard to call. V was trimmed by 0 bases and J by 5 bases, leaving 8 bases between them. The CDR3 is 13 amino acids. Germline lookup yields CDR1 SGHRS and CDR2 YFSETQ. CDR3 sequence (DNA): TGCGCCAGCAGCTTGGCCGGGAGGACTGAAGCTTTCTTT. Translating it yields CASSLAGRTEAFF.

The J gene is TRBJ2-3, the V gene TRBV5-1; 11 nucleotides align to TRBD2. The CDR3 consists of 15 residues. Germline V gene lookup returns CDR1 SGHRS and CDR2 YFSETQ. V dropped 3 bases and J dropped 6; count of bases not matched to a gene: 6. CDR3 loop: CASSWLRTSGDTQYF. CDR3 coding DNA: TGCGCCAGCAGCTGGCTGAGGACTAGCGGGGATACGCAGTATTTT.

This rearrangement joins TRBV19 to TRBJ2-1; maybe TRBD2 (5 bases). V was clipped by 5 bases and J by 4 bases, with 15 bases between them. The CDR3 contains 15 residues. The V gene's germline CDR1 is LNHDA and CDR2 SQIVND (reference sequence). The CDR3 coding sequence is TGTGCCAGTAGTCTGACGGCGGGCCGGTACAATGAGCAGTTCTTC. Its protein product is CASSLTAGRYNEQFF.

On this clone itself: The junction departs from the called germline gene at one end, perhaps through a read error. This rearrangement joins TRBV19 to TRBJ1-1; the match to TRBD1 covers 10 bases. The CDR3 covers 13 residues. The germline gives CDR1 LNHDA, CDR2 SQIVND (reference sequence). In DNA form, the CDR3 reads TGTGCCAGTAGTATAGGGCTGCGGGACAGGGGAGTCTTT. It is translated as CASSIGLRDRGVF.

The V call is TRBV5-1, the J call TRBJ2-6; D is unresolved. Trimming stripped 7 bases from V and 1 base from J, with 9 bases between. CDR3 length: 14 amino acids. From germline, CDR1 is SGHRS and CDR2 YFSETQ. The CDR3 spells CASDIESGANVLTF. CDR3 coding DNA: TGCGCCAGCGATATAGAATCTGGGGCCAACGTCCTGACTTTC.

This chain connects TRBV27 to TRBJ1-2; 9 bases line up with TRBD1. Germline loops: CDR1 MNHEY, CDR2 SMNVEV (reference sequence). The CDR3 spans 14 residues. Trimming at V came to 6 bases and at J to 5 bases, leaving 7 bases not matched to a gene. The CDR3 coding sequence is TGTGCCAGCAGATCCGGGACAGGGATTTATGGCTACACCTTC. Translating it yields CASRSGTGIYGYTF.